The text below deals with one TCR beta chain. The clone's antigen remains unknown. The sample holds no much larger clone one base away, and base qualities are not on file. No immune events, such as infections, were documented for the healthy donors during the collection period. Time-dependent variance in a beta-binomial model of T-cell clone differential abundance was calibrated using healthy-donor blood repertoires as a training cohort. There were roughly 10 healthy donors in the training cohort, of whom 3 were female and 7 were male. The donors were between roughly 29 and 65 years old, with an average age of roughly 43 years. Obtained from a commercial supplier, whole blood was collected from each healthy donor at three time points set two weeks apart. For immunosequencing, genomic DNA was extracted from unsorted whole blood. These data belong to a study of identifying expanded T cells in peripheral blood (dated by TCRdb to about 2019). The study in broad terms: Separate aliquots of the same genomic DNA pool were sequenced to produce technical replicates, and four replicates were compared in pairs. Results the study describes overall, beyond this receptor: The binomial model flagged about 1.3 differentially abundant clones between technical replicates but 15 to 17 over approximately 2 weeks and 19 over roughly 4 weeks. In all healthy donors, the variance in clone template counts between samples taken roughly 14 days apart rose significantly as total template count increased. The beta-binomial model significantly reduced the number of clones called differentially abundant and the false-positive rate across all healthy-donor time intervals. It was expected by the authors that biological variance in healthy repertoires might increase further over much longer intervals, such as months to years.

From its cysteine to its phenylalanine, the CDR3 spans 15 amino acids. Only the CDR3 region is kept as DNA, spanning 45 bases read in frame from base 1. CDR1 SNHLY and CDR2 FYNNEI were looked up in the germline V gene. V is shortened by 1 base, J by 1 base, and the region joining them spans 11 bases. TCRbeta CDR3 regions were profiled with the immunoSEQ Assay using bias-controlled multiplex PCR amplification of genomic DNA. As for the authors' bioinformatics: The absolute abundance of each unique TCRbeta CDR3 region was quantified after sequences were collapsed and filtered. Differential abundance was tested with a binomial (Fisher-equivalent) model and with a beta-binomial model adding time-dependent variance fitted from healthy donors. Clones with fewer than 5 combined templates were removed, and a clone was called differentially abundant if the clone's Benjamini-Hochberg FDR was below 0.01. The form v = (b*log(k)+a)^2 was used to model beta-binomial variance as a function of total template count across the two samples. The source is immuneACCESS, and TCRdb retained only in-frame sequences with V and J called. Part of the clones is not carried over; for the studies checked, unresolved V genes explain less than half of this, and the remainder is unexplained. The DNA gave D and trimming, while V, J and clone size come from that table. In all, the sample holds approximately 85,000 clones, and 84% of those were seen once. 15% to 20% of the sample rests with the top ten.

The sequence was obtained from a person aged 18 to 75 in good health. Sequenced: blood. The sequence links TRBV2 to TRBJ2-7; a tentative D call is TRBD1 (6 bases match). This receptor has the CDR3 CASSEGRGMSYEQYF. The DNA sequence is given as TGTGCCAGCAGTGAAGGAAGGGGGATGTCCTACGAGCAGTACTTC.